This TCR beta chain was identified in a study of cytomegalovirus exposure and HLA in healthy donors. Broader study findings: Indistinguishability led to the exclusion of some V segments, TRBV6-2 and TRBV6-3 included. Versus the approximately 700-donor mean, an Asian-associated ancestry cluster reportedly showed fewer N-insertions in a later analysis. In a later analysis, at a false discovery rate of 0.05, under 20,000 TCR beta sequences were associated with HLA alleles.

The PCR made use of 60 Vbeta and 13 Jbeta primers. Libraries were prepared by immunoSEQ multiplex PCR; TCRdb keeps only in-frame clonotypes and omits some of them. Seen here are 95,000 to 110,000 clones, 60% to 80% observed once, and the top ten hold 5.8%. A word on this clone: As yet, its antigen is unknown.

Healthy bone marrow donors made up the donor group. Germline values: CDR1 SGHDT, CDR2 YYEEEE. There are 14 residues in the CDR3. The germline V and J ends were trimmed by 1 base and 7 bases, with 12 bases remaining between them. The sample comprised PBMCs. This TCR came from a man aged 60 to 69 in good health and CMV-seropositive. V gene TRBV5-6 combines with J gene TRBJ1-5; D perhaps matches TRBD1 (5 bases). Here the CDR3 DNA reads TGTGCCAGCAGCTTGTTAGGGGCTGGACAGCCCCAGCATTTT. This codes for CASSLLGAGQPQHF.